One sample yielded the 2 T cell receptor beta chains listed below, sequenced in a study of shared clonotypes between healthy human individuals. TCRdb's table, derived via immunoSEQ multiplex PCR, lists solely in-frame clones and lacks some. The sample has some 2,100,000 clones, roughly 95% seen once; the top ten hold 0.13%. The sequencing sample was made of naive CD4+ T cells sorted from blood. Indicated subset: CD45RA+ positively selected. These receptors originate from a man aged 18 to 35 in good health.

The chain uses TRBV6-1 and TRBJ2-3; the D is unclear. Trimming left V 1 base short and J 4 bases short, with 9 bases between. CDR1 and CDR2 from the germline V gene are MNHNS and SASEGT. This CDR3 has 14 amino acids. CDR3 region: CASSEGGSADTQYF. DNA of the CDR3: TGTGCCAGCAGTGAAGGGGGTTCTGCAGATACGCAGTATTTT.

The gene calls are TRBV11-2 and TRBJ1-2, with D maybe TRBD1 (6 bases). Trimming shortened V by 5 bases and J by 1 base, and 11 bases separated the two germline ends. This CDR3 is built from 14 residues. Germline loops: CDR1 SGHAT, CDR2 FQNNGV. CDR3 nucleotides: TGTGCCAGCAGCCAGGACAGAATTAACTATGGCTACACCTTC. Protein product: CASSQDRINYGYTF.